Here is one TCR beta chain with its context. The CDR3 is 14 residues long. Germline V gene sequence: CDR1 LGHDT, CDR2 YNNKEL (reference sequence). V lost 10 bases and J 6 bases, leaving 18 bases between the germline ends. The source of the sample is a study of T cell responses to AZD1222 COVID-19 vaccine. Sequenced by immunoSEQ multiplex PCR; TCRdb stores in-frame clones only, minus some. The sample lists around 100,000 clones; about nine tenths were seen once. The V call is TRBV3-1 (or the pseudogene TRBV3-2), the J call TRBJ1-4; D perhaps matches TRBD1 (5 bases). Sequenced material: peripheral blood, taken on day 0 of AZD1222 vaccination. The TCR sequence derives from an adult in good health. The CDR3 loop reads CATSPGPGDEKLFF. CDR3 nucleotide sequence: TGTGCCACCTCACCGGGACCTGGGGATGAAAAACTGTTTTTT.